Each of the 18 T cell receptor beta chains below was sequenced from the same sample in a study of T cell changes during pregnancy in multiple sclerosis. Sequencing used immunoSEQ multiplex PCR; TCRdb keeps in-frame clones, though not all of them. This sample has fewer than 20,000 clones, with about 88% found just once. The source was CD8+ T cells from peripheral blood mononuclear cells, collected in the second trimester of pregnancy. All receptors come from a female donor in good health, enrolled as a control in a pregnancy study.

The chain is built from TRBV14 and TRBJ1-3; D not resolved. The CDR3 is 13 amino acids. Trimming took off 5 bases at V and 0 bases at J, with 5 bases between the two ends. The germline V gene encodes CDR1 SGHDN and CDR2 FVKESK. The CDR3 sequence is CASSAVSGNTIYF. CDR3 sequence (DNA): TGTGCCAGCAGCGCGGTCTCTGGAAACACCATATATTTT.

J is TRBJ2-2 and V is TRBV9; 7 bases are shared with TRBD2. With 3 bases clipped from V and 4 bases from J, the junction kept 6 bases outside the gene matches. CDR3 length: 15 amino acids. In germline, CDR1 is SGDLS, CDR2 YYNGEE. CDR3 coding DNA: TGTGCCAGCAGCGACACGGGGGGACCCACCGGGGAGCTGTTTTTT. Its translation: CASSDTGGPTGELFF. Drawing the rest from reference TRBV9 and TRBJ2-2, the complete variable domain is DSGVTQTPKHLITATGQRVTLRCSPRSGDLSVYWYQQSLDQGLQFLIQYYNGEERAKGNILERFSAQQFPDLHSELNLSSLELGDSALYFCASSDTGGPTGELFFGEGSRLTVL.

The chain employs TRBV19 and TRBJ1-2; D not certain. The germline gives CDR1 LNHDA, CDR2 SQIVND (reference sequence). The CDR3 runs to 13 residues. V lost 3 bases, J lost 0 bases, and 5 bases lay in between. CDR3 protein: CASSMRANYGYTF. CDR3 bases: TGTGCCAGTAGTATGAGAGCTAACTATGGCTACACCTTC.

The genes are TRBV27 and TRBJ1-5; possibly TRBD1 for D (5 bases). The germline V gene has CDR1 MNHEY and CDR2 SMNVEV (reference sequence). V gave up 7 bases and J gave up 0 bases, with 10 bases separating them. This CDR3 has 14 residues. CDR3 protein: CASNSQGSNQPQHF. CDR3 nucleotide sequence: TGTGCCAGCAATTCCCAGGGTAGCAATCAGCCCCAGCATTTT.

This chain uses TRBV9 with TRBJ2-5, with TRBD2 matching 9 bases. The DNA matches TRBJ2-7 better at its end, which makes the J call doubtful. Germline V gives CDR1 SGDLS, CDR2 YYNGEE. This CDR3 spans 15 amino acids. The CDR3: CASSANSGSSYEQYF. The CDR3 DNA sequence: TGTGCCAGCAGCGCCAATAGCGGGAGCTCCTACGAGCAGTACTTC.

This sequence joins TRBV19 and TRBJ2-1; D may be TRBD2 (5 bases). In germline, CDR1 is LNHDA, CDR2 SQIVND (reference sequence). V lost 2 bases to trimming and J lost 6 bases, with 8 bases between them. The CDR3 covers 13 residues. Here the CDR3 reads CASSILAPNEQFF. In DNA form, the CDR3 reads TGTGCCAGTAGTATACTAGCTCCCAATGAGCAGTTCTTC.

The chain is built from TRBV14 and TRBJ1-2; maybe TRBD1 (5 bases). The V and J ends lost 1 base and 2 bases respectively, with 5 bases between them. CDR1 and CDR2 from the germline V gene are SGHDN and FVKESK. The CDR3 length is 13 residues. CDR3 region: CASSQGQNYGYTF. The CDR3 nucleotides read TGTGCCAGCAGCCAAGGACAGAACTATGGCTACACCTTC.

This chain joins TRBV7-9 and TRBJ2-7; 7 nucleotides line up with TRBD1. J gave up 3 bases and V 2 bases, and 10 bases lay outside the gene matches. Germline loops: CDR1 SEHNR, CDR2 FQNEAQ (reference sequence). This CDR3 has 16 amino acids. The CDR3 is CASSLLGPGQLYEQYF. The CDR3 DNA is TGTGCCAGCAGCTTACTCGGGCCGGGACAGCTCTACGAGCAGTACTTC. Full variable domain (rest looked up from reference TRBV7-9 and TRBJ2-7): DTGVSQNPRHKITKRGQNVTFRCDPISEHNRLYWYRQTLGQGPEFLTYFQNEAQLEKSRLLSDRFSAERPKGSFSTLEIQRTEQGDSAMYLCASSLLGPGQLYEQYFGPGTRLTVT.

Here the CDR3 DNA reads TGTGCCAGCGGGGCGCGGACGGCGTACAATGAGCAGTTCTTC. Its translation is CASGARTAYNEQFF. The chain employs TRBV6-5 and TRBJ2-1; a possible D gene is TRBD1 (5 bases). Trimming removed 8 bases from V and 4 bases from J, with 15 bases in between. CDR1 and CDR2 (germline): MNHEY, SVGAGI. The CDR3 has 14 amino acids.

Judged by abundance, this clone is medium-sized. J is TRBJ2-5 and V is TRBV19; perhaps TRBD1 as D (6 bases). Trimming stripped 5 bases from V and 5 bases from J, with 21 bases between. The CDR3 spans 16 residues. Looked up from germline, CDR1 is LNHDA and CDR2 is SQIVND (reference sequence). The chain's CDR3 is CASSDVQGSRRETQYF. For the CDR3, the DNA is TGTGCCAGTAGTGATGTACAGGGTTCTCGGAGGGAGACCCAGTACTTC.

The chain is built from TRBV6-1 and TRBJ1-2; D is unresolved. CDR3 size: 14 residues. Trimming removed 2 bases from V and 1 base from J, with 8 bases in between. CDR1 is MNHNS, CDR2 SASEGT, per germline. CDR3 bases: TGTGCCAGCAGTGAATTTGCGCTTAACTATGGCTACACCTTC. This sequence encodes CASSEFALNYGYTF.

In regard to this clone: One junction end disagrees with the germline gene, perhaps due to a read error. This chain's CDR3 is CARRDYEDGNEQFF. CDR3 coding DNA: TGTGCCCGCAGGGACTACGAGGACGGTAATGAGCAGTTCTTC. This chain connects TRBV7-9 to TRBJ2-1, with 7 nucleotides matching TRBD2. Germline V gene lookup returns CDR1 SEHNR and CDR2 FQNEAQ (reference sequence). The CDR3 sequence is 14 residues long.

The CDR3 sequence: CASSPAGVSYEQYF. CDR3 coding DNA: TGTGCCAGCAGTCCCGCGGGGGTCTCCTACGAGCAGTACTTC. The chain is built from TRBV7-9 and TRBJ2-7, with TRBD2 matching 7 bases. V lost 6 bases to trimming and J lost 0 bases; unmatched junction nucleotides: 5. From germline, CDR1 is SEHNR and CDR2 FQNEAQ (reference sequence). The CDR3 is made up of 14 amino acids.

V and J are TRBV14 and TRBJ1-2; D is possibly TRBD1 (5 bases). The V end lost 3 bases, the J end lost 4 bases, and 9 bases lay between the germline ends. The germline CDR1 and CDR2 sequences are SGHDN and FVKESK. The CDR3 spans 13 residues. The CDR3: CASSQTELYGYTF. In nucleotides, the CDR3 is TGTGCCAGCAGCCAGACAGAGCTCTATGGCTACACCTTC.

This chain connects TRBV19 to TRBJ1-3; 7 bases match TRBD1. This CDR3 is built from 15 residues. In germline, CDR1 is LNHDA, CDR2 SQIVND (reference sequence). V shed 4 bases and J 0 bases; nucleotides not matched to a gene: 3. CDR3 DNA: TGTGCCAGTAGTACCCGGGACAGCTCTGGAAACACCATATATTTT. Its translation: CASSTRDSSGNTIYF.

This clone is a singleton in its sample. The rearrangement links TRBV5-4 to TRBJ1-1, with D possibly being TRBD1 (5 bases). The CDR3 runs 15 residues. Germline CDR1 and CDR2: SGHNT and YYREEE (reference sequence). The ends were cut back, 4 bases at V and 5 bases at J, with 18 bases in the middle. This chain's CDR3 is CASSLGRGYGTEAFF. CDR3 DNA: TGTGCCAGCAGCCTCGGACGGGGGTATGGGACTGAAGCTTTCTTT.

This chain joins TRBV6-1 and TRBJ2-7; 12 bases fit TRBD1. J gave up 3 bases and V 4 bases, and 4 bases lay outside the gene matches. Germline V gene data show CDR1 as MNHNS and CDR2 as SASEGT. CDR3 length: 15 amino acids. CDR3 protein: CASSAWDRGLYEQYF. DNA of the CDR3: TGTGCCAGCAGTGCTTGGGACAGGGGGCTCTACGAGCAGTACTTC.

The V call is TRBV7-8, the J call TRBJ2-7; possibly TRBD1 for D (5 bases). There are 16 residues in the CDR3. CDR1 is SGHVS and CDR2 is FQNEAQ in the germline V gene. Trimming stripped 5 bases from V and 4 bases from J, with 21 bases between. The CDR3 sequence is CASSEFLPRTPYEQYF. CDR3 in DNA: TGTGCCAGCAGCGAGTTTCTCCCACGGACACCGTACGAGCAGTACTTC.